This record concerns one T cell receptor (beta chain) sequence. Its antigen is not yet known. Within one base of it there is no much larger clone, and no base qualities were kept. The entry originates in a study of blood T cell repertoires in COVID-19 (dated by TCRdb to between 2020 and 2021). Background on the whole study: Samples from collaborators originated in the United States, Italy and Spain and spanned both the acute and convalescent phases of COVID-19. The prospective study material was composed of cDNA or gDNA derived from T cells, B-cell-depleted T cells, or PBMCs. Subjects who had been exposed to COVID-19, were actively infected with it, or had recovered from it provided the deeply sampled blood TCRbeta repertoires that made up the dataset. The repertoires were made available in a free public database intended to serve as a resource for research on the immune response to SARS-CoV-2. Samples came from the ongoing ImmuneRACE study (first 160 participants) plus 1,254 subjects from 6 global collaborators. Sample metadata almost always included a de-identified subject ID, COVID-19 status, age in years and sex. Where HLA class I and class II types were available, the types were taken from metadata supplied by the sample provider, not from assay-based typing. Beyond this particular receptor, the publication reports: The amount of clinical and demographic metadata varied by source and participant and was provided uncurated.

TCRbeta CDR3 regions were amplified from genomic DNA by means of the immunoSEQ Assay, a bias-controlled multiplex PCR. On the study's bioinformatics: Within the assay, amplification of reference gene primers was used to estimate how many nucleated cells each sample contained. To quantify the absolute abundance of each unique TCRbeta CDR3 rearrangement, sequence reads were collapsed and filtered. For each sample, productive Simpson clonality was calculated as the square root of Simpson's diversity index over productive rearrangements. TCRdb mirrors the immuneACCESS table, restricted to in-frame sequences. Some clones are absent from its copies; in checked studies, under half trace to an unresolved V gene, and the reason for the others is unknown. The V and J calls and clone size are taken from that table; D and trimming were inferred from the DNA. The sample table holds 110,000 or so clones, of which roughly 80% were seen once. The top ten hold 2% to 3% of the sample.

CDR1 and CDR2 are drawn from the germline V gene (reference sequence): SEHNR, FQNEAQ. Including cysteine and phenylalanine, the CDR3 has 15 amino acids. The kept DNA is CDR3 alone, 45 bases in frame from the first base. Relative to germline, V is missing 0 bases and J is missing 3 bases, with 4 bases of the junction outside any gene match. The collaborating institutions used their own protocols to collect whole blood in K2EDTA tubes. For TCRbeta analysis, collaborators shipped samples as frozen whole blood, isolated PBMCs, or DNA extracted from either of those sample types. Sequences were obtained from peripheral blood. The sequence joins TRBV7-9 to TRBJ2-7, with TRBD1 matching 8 junction bases. The receptor was derived from a man aged 45-65 years with acute or convalescent COVID-19. The bases are TGTGCCAGCAGCTTAGCGGCAGGGGGCCTCTACGAGCAGTACTTC. Translated, it reads CASSLAAGGLYEQYF.